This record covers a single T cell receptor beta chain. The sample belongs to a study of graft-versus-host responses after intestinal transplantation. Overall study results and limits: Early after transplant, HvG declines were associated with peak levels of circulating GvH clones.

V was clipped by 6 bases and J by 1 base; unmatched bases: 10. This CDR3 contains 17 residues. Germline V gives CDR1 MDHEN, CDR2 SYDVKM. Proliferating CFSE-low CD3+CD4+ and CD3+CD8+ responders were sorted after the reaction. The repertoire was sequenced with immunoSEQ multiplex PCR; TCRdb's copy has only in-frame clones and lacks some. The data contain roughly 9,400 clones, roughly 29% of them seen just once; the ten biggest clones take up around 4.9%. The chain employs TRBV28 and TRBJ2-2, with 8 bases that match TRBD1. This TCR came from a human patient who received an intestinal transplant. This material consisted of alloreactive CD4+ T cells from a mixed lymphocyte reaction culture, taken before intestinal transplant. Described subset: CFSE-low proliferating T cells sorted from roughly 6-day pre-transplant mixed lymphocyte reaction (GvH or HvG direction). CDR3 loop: CASRWGQEYQNTGELFF. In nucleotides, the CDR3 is TGTGCCAGCAGATGGGGACAGGAGTATCAGAACACCGGGGAGCTGTTTTTT.